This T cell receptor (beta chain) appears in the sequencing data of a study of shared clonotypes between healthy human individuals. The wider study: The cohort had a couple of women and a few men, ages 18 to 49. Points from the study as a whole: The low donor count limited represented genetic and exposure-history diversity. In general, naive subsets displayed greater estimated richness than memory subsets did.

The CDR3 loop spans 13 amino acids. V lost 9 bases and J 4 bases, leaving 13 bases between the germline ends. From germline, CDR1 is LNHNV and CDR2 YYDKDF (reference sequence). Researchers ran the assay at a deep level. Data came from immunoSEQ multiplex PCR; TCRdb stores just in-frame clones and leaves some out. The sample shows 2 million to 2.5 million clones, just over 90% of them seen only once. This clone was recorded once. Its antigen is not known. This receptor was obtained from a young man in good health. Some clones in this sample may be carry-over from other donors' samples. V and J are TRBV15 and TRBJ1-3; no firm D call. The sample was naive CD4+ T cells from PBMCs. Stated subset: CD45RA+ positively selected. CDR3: CATRTSRGNTIYF. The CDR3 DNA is TGTGCCACTAGGACTTCACGAGGAAACACCATATATTTT.